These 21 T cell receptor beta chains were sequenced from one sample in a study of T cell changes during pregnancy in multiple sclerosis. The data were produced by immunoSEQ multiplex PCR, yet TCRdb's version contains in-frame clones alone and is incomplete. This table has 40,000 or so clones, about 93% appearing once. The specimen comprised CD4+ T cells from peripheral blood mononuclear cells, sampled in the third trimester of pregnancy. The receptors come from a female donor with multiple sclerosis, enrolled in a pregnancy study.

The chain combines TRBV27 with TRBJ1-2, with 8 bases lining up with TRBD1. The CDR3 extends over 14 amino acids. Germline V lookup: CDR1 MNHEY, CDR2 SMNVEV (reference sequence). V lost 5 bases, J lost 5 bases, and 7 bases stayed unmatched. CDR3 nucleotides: TGTGCCAGCAGTCAAGGACAGGGATGGTATGGCTACACCTTC. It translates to CASSQGQGWYGYTF.

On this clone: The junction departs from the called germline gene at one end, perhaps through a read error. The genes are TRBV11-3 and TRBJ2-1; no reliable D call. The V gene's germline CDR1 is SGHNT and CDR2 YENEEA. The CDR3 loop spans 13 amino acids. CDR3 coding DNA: TGTGCCAGCAGCTTAGCGGAGAGATCAGAGCTGGTCTTC. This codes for CASSLAERSELVF.

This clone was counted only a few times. The CDR3 is CASASAGEDRSPLHF. The CDR3 nucleotides read TGTGCTAGTGCTTCCGCGGGGGAGGATCGTTCACCCCTCCACTTT. V and J are TRBV12-5 and TRBJ1-6; TRBD1 might be the D (5 bases). The germline V and J ends were trimmed by 7 bases and 9 bases, with 19 bases remaining between them. The CDR3 covers 15 residues. Looked up from germline, CDR1 is LGHNT and CDR2 is FRNRAP.

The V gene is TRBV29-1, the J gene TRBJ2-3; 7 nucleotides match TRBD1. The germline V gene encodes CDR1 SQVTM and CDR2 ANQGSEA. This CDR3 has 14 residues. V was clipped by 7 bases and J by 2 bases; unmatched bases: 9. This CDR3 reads CSALTGVDTDTQYF. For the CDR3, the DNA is TGCAGCGCACTCACAGGGGTCGACACAGATACGCAGTATTTT.

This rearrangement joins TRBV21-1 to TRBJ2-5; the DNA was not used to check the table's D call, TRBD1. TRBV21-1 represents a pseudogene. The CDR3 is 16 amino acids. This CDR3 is CASSKAARDRGETQYF. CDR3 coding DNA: TGTGCCAGCAGCAAAGCTGCCAGGGATAGGGGAGAGACCCAGTACTTC.

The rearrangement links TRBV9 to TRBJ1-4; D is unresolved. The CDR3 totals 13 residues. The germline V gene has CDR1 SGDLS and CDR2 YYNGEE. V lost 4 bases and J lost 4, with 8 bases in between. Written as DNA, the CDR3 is TGTGCCAGCAGCCCGGGGTATAATGAAAAACTGTTTTTT. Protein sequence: CASSPGYNEKLFF.

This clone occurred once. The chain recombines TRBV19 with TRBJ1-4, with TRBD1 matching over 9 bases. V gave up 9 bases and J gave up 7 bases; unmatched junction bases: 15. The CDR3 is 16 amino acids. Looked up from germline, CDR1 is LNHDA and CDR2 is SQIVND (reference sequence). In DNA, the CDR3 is TGTGCCAGCGTGGGACAGGGCGAGCTTCGGGGTGAAAAACTGTTTTTT. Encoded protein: CASVGQGELRGEKLFF.

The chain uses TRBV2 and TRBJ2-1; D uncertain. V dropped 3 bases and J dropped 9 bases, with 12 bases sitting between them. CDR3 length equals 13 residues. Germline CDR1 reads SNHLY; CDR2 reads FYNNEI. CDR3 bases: TGTGCCAGCAGTGATTTGAGAGGTGTTGAGCAGTTCTTC. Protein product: CASSDLRGVEQFF.

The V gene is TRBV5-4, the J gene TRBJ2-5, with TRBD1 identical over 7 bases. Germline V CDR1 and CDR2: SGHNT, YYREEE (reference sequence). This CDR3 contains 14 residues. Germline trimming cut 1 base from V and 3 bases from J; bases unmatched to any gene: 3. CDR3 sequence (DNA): TGTGCCAGCAGCTTGTGGGACAGAGAAGAGACCCAGTACTTC. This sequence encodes CASSLWDREETQYF.

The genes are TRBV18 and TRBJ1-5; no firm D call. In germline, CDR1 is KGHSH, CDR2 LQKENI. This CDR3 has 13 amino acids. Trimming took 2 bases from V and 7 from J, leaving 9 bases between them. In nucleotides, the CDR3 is TGTGCCAGCTCACCAGAGGAAAGGCAGCCCCAGCATTTT. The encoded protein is CASSPEERQPQHF.

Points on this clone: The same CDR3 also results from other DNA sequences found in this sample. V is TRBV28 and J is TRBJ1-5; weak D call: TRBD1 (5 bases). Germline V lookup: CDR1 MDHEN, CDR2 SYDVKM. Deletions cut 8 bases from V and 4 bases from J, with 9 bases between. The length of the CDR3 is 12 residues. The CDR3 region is CASQGLNQPQHF. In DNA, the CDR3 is TGTGCCAGCCAGGGACTTAATCAGCCCCAGCATTTT.

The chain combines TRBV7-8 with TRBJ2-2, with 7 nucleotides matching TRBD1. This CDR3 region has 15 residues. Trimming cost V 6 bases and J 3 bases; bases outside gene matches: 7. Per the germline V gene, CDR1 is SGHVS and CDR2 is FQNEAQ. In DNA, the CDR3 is TGTGCCAGCAGTTCCCGGACAGGATACACCGGGGAGCTGTTTTTT. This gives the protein CASSSRTGYTGELFF.

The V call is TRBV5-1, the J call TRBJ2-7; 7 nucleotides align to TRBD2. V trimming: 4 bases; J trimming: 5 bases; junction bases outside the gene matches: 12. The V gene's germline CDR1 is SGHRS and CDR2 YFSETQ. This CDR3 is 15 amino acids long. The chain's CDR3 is CASSLLGEGDHEQYF. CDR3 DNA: TGCGCCAGCAGCCTCCTAGGGGAGGGCGATCACGAGCAGTACTTC.

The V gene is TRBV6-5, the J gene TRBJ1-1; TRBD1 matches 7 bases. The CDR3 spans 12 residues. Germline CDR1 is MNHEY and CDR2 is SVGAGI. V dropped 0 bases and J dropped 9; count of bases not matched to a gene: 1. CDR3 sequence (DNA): TGTGCCAGCAGTTACTCGACAGGGAAAGCTTTCTTT. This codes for CASSYSTGKAFF.

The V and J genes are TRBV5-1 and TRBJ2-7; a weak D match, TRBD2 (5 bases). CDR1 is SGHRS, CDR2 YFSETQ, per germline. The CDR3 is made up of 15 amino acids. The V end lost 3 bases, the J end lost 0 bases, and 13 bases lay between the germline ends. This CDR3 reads CASSYAEATSYEQYF. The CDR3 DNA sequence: TGCGCCAGCAGCTACGCGGAGGCCACCTCCTACGAGCAGTACTTC.

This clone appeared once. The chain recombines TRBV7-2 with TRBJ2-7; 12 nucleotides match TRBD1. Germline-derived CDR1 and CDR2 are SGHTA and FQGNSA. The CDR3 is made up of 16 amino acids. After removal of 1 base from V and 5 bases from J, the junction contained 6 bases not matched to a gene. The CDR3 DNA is TGTGCCAGCAGCTTAGTCCCGGGACAGGGGGCGCACGAGCAGTACTTC. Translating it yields CASSLVPGQGAHEQYF.

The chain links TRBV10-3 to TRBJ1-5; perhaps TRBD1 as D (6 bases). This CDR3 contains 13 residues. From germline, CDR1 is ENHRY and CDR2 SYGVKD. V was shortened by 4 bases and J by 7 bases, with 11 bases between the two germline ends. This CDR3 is CAISGGRNQPQHF. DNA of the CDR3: TGTGCCATCAGTGGGGGGCGGAACCAGCCCCAGCATTTT.

This CDR3 reads CASSNGASDPKNIQYF. The CDR3 nucleotides read TGTGCCAGCAGCAATGGGGCTAGCGACCCTAAAAACATTCAGTACTTC. V is TRBV27 and J is TRBJ2-4, with a possible D match to TRBD2 (6 bases). The CDR3 loop spans 16 amino acids. V was trimmed by 6 bases and J by 4 bases, leaving 19 bases between them. The germline V gene encodes CDR1 MNHEY and CDR2 SMNVEV (reference sequence).

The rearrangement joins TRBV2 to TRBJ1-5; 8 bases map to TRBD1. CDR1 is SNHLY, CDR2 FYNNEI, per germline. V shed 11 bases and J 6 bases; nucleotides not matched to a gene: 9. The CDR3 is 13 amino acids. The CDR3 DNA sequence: TGTGCCTCTGGCACAGGGGGAAGTCAGCCCCAGCATTTT. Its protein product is CASGTGGSQPQHF. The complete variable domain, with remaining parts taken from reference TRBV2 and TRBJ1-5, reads EPEVTQTPSHQVTQMGQEVILRCVPISNHLYFYWYRQILGQKVEFLVSFYNNEISEKSEIFDDQFSVERPDGSNFTLKIRSTKLEDSAMYFCASGTGGSQPQHFGDGTRLSIL.

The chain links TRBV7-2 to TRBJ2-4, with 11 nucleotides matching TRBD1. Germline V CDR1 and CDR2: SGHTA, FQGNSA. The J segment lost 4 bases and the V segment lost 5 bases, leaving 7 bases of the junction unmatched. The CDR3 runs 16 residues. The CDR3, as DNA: TGTGCCAGCAGCCCCCCGGGGACAGGGGGGAAAAACATTCAGTACTTC. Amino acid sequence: CASSPPGTGGKNIQYF.

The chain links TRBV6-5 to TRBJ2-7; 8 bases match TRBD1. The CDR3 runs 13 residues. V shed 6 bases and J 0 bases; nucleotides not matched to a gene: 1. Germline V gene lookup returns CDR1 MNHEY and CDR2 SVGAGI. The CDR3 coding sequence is TGTGCCAGCAGCGGGACAGGCTCCTACGAGCAGTACTTC. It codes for CASSGTGSYEQYF.